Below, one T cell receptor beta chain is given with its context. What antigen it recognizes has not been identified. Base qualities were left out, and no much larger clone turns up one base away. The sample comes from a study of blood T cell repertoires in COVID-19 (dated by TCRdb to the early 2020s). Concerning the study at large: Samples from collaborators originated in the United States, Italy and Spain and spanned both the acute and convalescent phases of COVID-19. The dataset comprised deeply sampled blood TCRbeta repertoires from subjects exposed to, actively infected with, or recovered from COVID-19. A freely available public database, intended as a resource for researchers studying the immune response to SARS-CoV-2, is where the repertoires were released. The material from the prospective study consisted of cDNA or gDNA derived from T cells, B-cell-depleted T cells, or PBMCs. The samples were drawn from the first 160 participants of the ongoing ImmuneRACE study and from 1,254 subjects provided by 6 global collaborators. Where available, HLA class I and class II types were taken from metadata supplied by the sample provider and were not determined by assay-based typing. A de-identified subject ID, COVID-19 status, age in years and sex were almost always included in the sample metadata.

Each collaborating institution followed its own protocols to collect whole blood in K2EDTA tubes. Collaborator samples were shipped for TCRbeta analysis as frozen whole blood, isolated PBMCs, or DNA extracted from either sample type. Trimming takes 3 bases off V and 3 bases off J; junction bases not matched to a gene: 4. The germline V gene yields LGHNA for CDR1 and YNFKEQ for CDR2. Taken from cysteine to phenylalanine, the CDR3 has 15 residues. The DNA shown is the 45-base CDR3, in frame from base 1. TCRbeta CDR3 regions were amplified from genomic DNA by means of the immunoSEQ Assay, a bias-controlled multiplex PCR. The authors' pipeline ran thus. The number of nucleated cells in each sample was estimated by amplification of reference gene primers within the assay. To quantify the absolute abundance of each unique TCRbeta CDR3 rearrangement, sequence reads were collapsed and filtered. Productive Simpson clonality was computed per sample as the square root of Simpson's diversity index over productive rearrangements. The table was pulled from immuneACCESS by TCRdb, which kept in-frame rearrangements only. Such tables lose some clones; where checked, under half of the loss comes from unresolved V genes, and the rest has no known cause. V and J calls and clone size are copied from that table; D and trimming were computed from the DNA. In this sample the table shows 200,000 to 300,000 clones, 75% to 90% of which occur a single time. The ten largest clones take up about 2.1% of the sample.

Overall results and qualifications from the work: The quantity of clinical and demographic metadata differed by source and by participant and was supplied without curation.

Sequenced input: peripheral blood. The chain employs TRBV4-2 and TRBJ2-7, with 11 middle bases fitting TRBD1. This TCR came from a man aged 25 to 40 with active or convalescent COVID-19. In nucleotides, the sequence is TGTGCCAGCAGCCAGGGGACAGGGGGTGGCTACGAGCAGTACTTC. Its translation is CASSQGTGGGYEQYF.